This TCR beta chain was profiled in a study of OX40 agonist ivuxolimab in advanced cancers. Study-level points and caveats: The work left the antigen specificity of expanded peripheral T cells undetermined.

Germline CDR1 and CDR2: LNHDA and SQIVND (reference sequence). The germline V and J ends were trimmed by 10 bases and 3 bases, with 19 bases remaining between them. There are 14 residues in the CDR3. With regard to this clone: Its specificity is unknown.

The repertoire was sequenced with immunoSEQ multiplex PCR; TCRdb's copy has only in-frame clones and lacks some. The table records approximately 58,000 clones, 80% to 90% of them present only once. The chain links TRBV19 to TRBJ2-7; D is tentatively TRBD1 or TRBD2 (5 bases each). This receptor was identified in an adult with an advanced solid tumor such as melanoma, head and neck, liver or kidney cancer. The material sequenced was CD4+ or CD8+ T cells sorted from blood, taken in a trial of the OX40 agonist ivuxolimab. CDR3 DNA: TGTGCCACCTTATCCCGGGACGGTAGCTACGAGCAGTACTTC. It translates to CATLSRDGSYEQYF.